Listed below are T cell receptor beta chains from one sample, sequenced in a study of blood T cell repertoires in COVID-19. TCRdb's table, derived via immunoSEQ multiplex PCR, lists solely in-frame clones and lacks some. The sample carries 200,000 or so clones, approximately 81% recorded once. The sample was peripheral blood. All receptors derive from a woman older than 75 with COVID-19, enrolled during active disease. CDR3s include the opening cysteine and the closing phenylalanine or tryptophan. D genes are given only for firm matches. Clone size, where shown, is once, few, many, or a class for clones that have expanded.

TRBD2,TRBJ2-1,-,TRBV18,CASSPPLPASGGALYNEQFF,TGTGCCAGCTCACCACCTCTCCCCGCTAGCGGGGGGGCCTTATACAATGAGCAGTTCTTC
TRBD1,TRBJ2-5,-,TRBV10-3,CATGGQLQETQYF,TGTGCCACAGGGGGACAGCTCCAAGAGACCCAGTACTTC
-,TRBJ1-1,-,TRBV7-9,CASSLDRNTEAFF,TGTGCCAGCAGCTTAGACAGGAACACTGAAGCTTTCTTT
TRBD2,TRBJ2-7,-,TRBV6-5,CASTSLQAGAYEQYF,TGTGCCAGCACCTCCTTGCAGGCGGGGGCCTACGAGCAGTACTTC
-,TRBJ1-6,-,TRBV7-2,CASSLEAGNSPLHF,TGTGCCAGCAGCTTAGAAGCGGGGAATTCACCCCTCCACTTT
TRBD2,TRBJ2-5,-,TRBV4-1,CASSHSREGGYQETQYF,TGCGCCAGCAGCCACTCCCGGGAGGGGGGGTATCAAGAGACCCAGTACTTC
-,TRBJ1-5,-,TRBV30,CAWSGGLDQPQHF,TGTGCCTGGAGTGGGGGGCTTGACCAGCCCCAGCATTTT
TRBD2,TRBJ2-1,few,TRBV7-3,CASSLGLAAYNEQFF,TGTGCCAGCAGCTTGGGACTAGCGGCCTACAATGAGCAGTTCTTC
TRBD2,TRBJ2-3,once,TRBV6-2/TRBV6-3,CASSAGGAGDTQYF,TGTGCCAGCAGTGCGGGGGGGGCCGGAGATACGCAGTATTTT
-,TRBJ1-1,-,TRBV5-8,CASSQITTPNPEAFF,TGTGCCAGCAGCCAAATTACGACTCCAAACCCGGAAGCTTTCTTT
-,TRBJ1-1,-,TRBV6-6,CASSYGEFVEAFF,TGTGCCAGCAGTTACGGGGAGTTTGTTGAAGCTTTCTTT
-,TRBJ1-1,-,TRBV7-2,CASSLLVDWSEAFF,TGTGCCAGCAGCTTACTCGTGGACTGGTCTGAAGCTTTCTTT
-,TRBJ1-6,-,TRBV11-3,CASSLDGASPLHF,TGTGCCAGCAGCTTAGATGGGGCTTCACCCCTCCACTTT
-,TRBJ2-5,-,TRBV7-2,CASSLGGPVETQYF,TGTGCCAGCAGCTTGGGGGGGCCTGTTGAGACCCAGTACTTC
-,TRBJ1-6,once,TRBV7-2,CASSLAYTSSPLHF,TGTGCCAGCAGCTTAGCCTATACTTCCTCACCCCTCCACTTT
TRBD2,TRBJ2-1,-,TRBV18,CASSPSGAGGPREQFF,TGTGCCAGCTCACCCTCTGGAGCGGGGGGGCCACGGGAGCAGTTCTTC
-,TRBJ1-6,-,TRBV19,CATLSGGAGSPLHF,TGTGCCACTCTTTCGGGGGGCGCCGGTTCACCCCTCCACTTT
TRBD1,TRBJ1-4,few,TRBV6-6,CASSQTAGGKLFF,TGTGCCAGCAGTCAAACAGCAGGGGGAAAACTGTTTTTT
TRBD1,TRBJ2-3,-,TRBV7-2,CASSWTGARTDTQYF,TGTGCCAGCAGCTGGACAGGGGCTCGCACAGATACGCAGTATTTT
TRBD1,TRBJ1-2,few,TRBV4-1,CASSQTILRGPPYGYTF,TGCGCCAGCAGCCAGACCATCCTAAGGGGGCCTCCCTATGGCTACACCTTC
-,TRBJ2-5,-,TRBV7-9,CASSPLETQYF,TGTGCCAGCAGCCCCCTAGAGACCCAGTACTTC
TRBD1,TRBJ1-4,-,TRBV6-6,CASSNRGLGEKLFF,TGTGCCAGCAGTAACAGGGGGTTGGGCGAAAAACTGTTTTTT
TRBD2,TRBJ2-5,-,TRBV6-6,CASAAGGLETQYF,TGTGCCAGCGCGGCGGGGGGGCTGGAGACCCAGTACTTC
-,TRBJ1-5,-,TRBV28,CASSPHSPEGQPQHF,TGTGCCAGCAGTCCCCACTCACCAGAGGGTCAGCCCCAGCATTTT
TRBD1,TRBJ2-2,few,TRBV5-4,CASSLGQGPRSGTGELFF,TGTGCCAGCAGCTTGGGACAGGGCCCTAGATCGGGAACCGGGGAGCTGTTTTTT
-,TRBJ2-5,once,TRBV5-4,CASSKGGDQETQYF,TGTGCCAGCAGCAAAGGAGGGGATCAAGAGACCCAGTACTTC
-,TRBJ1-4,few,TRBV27,CASSGPGRGNEKLFF,TGTGCCAGCAGTGGACCAGGGAGGGGTAATGAAAAACTGTTTTTT